What follows is one TCR beta chain and its context. A far larger clone is off by one base, so a read error is likely. CDR3 length equals 15 residues. CDR1 is SGHRS, CDR2 YFSETQ, per germline. Trimming at V came to 4 bases and at J to 9 bases, leaving 7 bases not matched to a gene. Every bit of the isolated RNA underwent reverse transcription, so sequencing read expressed TCRB transcripts. Assay: immunoSEQ multiplex PCR; the TCRdb copy retains only in-frame clones and omits some. The data show 150,000 to 160,000 clones, roughly 10% seen once. This sample was included in a study of beta chain features in type 1 diabetes.

This receptor was obtained from a man in his late teens or twenties in good health. The V and J genes are TRBV5-1 and TRBJ2-5, with 15 bases that match TRBD2. Sequences were obtained from central memory CD4+ T cells from blood. The CDR3 loop is CASSTGLAGGQAQYF. The CDR3 DNA reads TGCGCCAGCAGCACGGGACTAGCGGGGGGCCAGGCCCAGTACTTC.